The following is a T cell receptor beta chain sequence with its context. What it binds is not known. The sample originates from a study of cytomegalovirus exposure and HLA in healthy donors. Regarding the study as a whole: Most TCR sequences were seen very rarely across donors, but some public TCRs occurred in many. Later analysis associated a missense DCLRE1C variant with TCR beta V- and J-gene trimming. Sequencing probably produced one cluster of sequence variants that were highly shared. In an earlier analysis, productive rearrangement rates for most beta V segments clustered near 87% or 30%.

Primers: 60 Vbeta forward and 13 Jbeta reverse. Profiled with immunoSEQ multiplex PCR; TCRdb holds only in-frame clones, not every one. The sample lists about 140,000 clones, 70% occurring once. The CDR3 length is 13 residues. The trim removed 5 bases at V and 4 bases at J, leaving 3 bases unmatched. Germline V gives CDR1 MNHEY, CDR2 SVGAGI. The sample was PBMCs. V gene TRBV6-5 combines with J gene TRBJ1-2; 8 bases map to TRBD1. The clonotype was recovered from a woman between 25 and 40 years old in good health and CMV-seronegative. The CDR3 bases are TGTGCCAGCAGTGAGGACAGGGTCTATGGCTACACCTTC. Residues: CASSEDRVYGYTF.